These 6 T cell receptor beta chains were all obtained from the same sample, sequenced in a study of CD8 T cells in Susac syndrome. An amount of RNA that ranged from roughly 0.5 to 1 ug was reverse transcribed with random hexamers. One entry per CDR3 protein results from TCRdb running MiXCR on the immunoSEQ multiplex PCR reads. This table holds approximately 220,000 distinct CDR3 sequences, over 90% found once. Input material: CD4+ T cells from PBMCs. Source of these receptors: a human donor with multiple sclerosis.

The V and J genes are TRBV6-1 and TRBJ2-7, with D possibly being TRBD1 or TRBD2 (5 bases each). V lost 7 bases and J lost 0, with 16 bases in between. Germline V gene sequence: CDR1 MNHNS, CDR2 SASEGT. CDR3 size: 15 residues. The CDR3 bases are TGTGCCAGCATCTCCGGGGACCGAAGCTCCTACGAGCAGTACTTC. Translating it yields CASISGDRSSYEQYF.

This rearrangement joins TRBV19 to TRBJ2-7, with 7 bases lining up with TRBD1. Trimming cost V 2 bases and J 0 bases; bases outside gene matches: 4. The germline V gene encodes CDR1 LNHDA and CDR2 SQIVND (reference sequence). This CDR3 is 15 amino acids long. The CDR3 here is CASSIRDSSSYEQYF. The CDR3 nucleotides are TGTGCCAGTAGTATACGGGACAGCAGCTCCTACGAGCAGTACTTC.

Here the CDR3 reads CASSLSRESGYGYTF. For the CDR3, the DNA is TGTGCCAGCAGTTTATCAAGGGAGTCGGGATATGGCTACACCTTC. This rearrangement joins TRBV27 to TRBJ1-2; D gene uncertain. The CDR3 totals 15 residues. V lost 0 bases and J lost 5, with 13 bases in between. CDR1 is MNHEY and CDR2 is SMNVEV in the germline V gene (reference sequence).

This chain uses TRBV27 with TRBJ2-5; 7 bases map to TRBD1. The CDR3 is 15 amino acids. In germline, CDR1 is MNHEY, CDR2 SMNVEV (reference sequence). The junction had 10 bases not matched to a gene; V was cut back by 5 bases and J by 4 bases. CDR3 protein: CASSTGQARVETQYF. Here the CDR3 DNA reads TGTGCCAGCAGTACCGGACAGGCCCGTGTAGAGACCCAGTACTTC.

The genes are TRBV9 and TRBJ2-3; 9 bases fit TRBD2. The V gene's germline CDR1 is SGDLS and CDR2 YYNGEE. CDR3 length: 15 residues. With V trimmed by 3 bases and J by 2 bases, 4 bases remained unmatched. CDR3 sequence (DNA): TGTGCCAGCAGCGGCAGACTAGCGGACACAGATACGCAGTATTTT. Translation gives CASSGRLADTDTQYF.

This clonotype occurred once. The V gene is TRBV3-1, the J gene TRBJ1-4, with unresolved D. The CDR3 covers 14 residues. Germline V gene sequence: CDR1 LGHDT, CDR2 YNNKEL (reference sequence). V was trimmed by 2 bases and J by 1 base, leaving 5 bases between them. The DNA for the CDR3 is TGTGCCAGCAGCCAATCTGGAACTAATGAAAAACTGTTTTTT. Protein sequence: CASSQSGTNEKLFF.